This T cell receptor (beta chain) appears in the sequencing data of a study of technical replicates of blood from a handful of donors. Generated by immunoSEQ multiplex PCR, the TCRdb table keeps only in-frame clones and is missing some. There are 81,000 or so clones in the sample; about 96% occur only once, and about 0.2% lies in the top ten. The material sequenced was T cells isolated from PBMCs. This receptor was identified in a human donor in good health.

The DNA for the CDR3 is TGCGCCAGCAGCTCGTCCGGGACAGGGGGCGGAGAGACCCAGTACTTC. Protein sequence: CASSSSGTGGGETQYF. The V and J genes are TRBV5-1 and TRBJ2-5; 12 positions match TRBD1. The CDR3 runs to 16 residues. Per the germline V gene, CDR1 is SGHRS and CDR2 is YFSETQ. V lost 3 bases, J lost 4 bases, and 7 bases stayed unmatched.